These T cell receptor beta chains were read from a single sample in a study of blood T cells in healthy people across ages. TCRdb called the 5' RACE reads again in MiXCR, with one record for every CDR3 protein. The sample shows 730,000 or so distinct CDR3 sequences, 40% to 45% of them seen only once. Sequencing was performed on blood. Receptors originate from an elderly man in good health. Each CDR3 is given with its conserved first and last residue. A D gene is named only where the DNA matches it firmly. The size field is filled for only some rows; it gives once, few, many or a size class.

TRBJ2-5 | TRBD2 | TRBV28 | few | CASRPPPGGGETQYF | TGTGCCAGCAGACCCCCGCCGGGAGGCGGGGAGACCCAGTACTTC
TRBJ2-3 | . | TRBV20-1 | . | CSARGASGPDTQYF | TGCAGTGCTAGAGGCGCCAGCGGACCAGATACGCAGTATTTT
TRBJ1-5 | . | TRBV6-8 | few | CASSQAGQNQPQHF | TGTGCCAGCAGTCAGGCCGGGCAAAATCAGCCCCAGCATTTT
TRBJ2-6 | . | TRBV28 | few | CASTLTGSGANVLTF | TGTGCCAGCACTCTCACAGGGTCTGGGGCCAACGTCCTGACTTTC
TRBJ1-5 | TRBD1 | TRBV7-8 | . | CASSLNRDSGDRSNQPQHF | TGTGCCAGCAGCTTGAATAGGGACAGTGGGGATCGGAGCAATCAGCCCCAGCATTTT
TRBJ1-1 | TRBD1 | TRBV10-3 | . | CAISESSPTGTGGSEAFF | TGTGCCATCAGTGAGTCGAGTCCTACCGGGACAGGGGGCTCTGAAGCTTTCTTT
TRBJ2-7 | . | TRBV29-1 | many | CSVEVGASRPEQYF | TGCAGCGTTGAAGTGGGGGCTAGCCGTCCCGAGCAGTACTTC
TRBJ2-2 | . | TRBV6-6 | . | CASYRSGGPTGELFF | TGTGCCAGCTACCGATCTGGGGGACCCACCGGGGAGCTGTTTTTT
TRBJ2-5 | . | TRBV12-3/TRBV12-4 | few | CASSSSSTGSQETQYF | TGTGCCAGCAGTTCCTCTTCGACAGGTTCCCAAGAGACCCAGTACTTC
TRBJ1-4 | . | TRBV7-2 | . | CASSLGPRGGGDEKLFF | TGTGCCAGCAGCTTAGGACCCCGGGGAGGGGGTGATGAAAAACTGTTTTTT
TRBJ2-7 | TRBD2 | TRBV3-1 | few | CASSGLAGVYEQYF | TGTGCCAGCAGTGGACTAGCGGGGGTTTACGAGCAGTACTTC
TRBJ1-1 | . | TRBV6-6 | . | CASSYQWNTEAFF | TGTGCCAGCAGTTACCAATGGAACACTGAAGCTTTCTTT
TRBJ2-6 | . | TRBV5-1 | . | CASNPQGSGANVLTF | TGCGCCAGCAACCCGCAGGGCTCTGGGGCCAACGTCCTGACTTTC
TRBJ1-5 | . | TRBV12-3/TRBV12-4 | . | CACSASGLGNQPQHF | TGTGCCTGCAGTGCCTCAGGGTTGGGCAATCAGCCCCAGCATTTT
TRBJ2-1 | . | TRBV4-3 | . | CASSQEGGAVLPNEQFF | TGCGCCAGCAGCCAAGAAGGCGGGGCAGTTTTACCCAATGAGCAGTTCTTC
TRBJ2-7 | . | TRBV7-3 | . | CASSLIPGEQYF | TGTGCCAGCAGCTTAATTCCTGGGGAGCAGTACTTC
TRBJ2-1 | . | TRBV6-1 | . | CASSRTNYNEQFF | TGTGCCAGCAGTCGGACTAACTACAATGAGCAGTTCTTC
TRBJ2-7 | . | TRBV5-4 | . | CASSLGRAGTRYEQYF | TGTGCCAGCAGCTTGGGTAGGGCGGGGACCCGCTACGAGCAGTACTTC
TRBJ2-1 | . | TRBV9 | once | CASSVVGTNNEQFF | TGTGCCAGCAGCGTAGTCGGGACAAACAATGAGCAGTTCTTC
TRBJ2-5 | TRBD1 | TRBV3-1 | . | CASSPIGDRGSETQYF | TGTGCCAGCAGCCCAATTGGGGACAGGGGTTCAGAGACCCAGTACTTC
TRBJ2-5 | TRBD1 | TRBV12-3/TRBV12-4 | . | CASSLMTGIAETQYF | TGTGCCAGCAGTCTAATGACAGGGATAGCAGAGACCCAGTACTTC
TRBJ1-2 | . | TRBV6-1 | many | CASTNRENYTF | TGTGCCAGCACAAACAGGGAGAACTACACCTTC
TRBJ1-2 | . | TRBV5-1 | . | CASSLGQPNYGYTF | TGCGCCAGCAGCTTGGGCCAGCCCAACTATGGCTACACCTTC
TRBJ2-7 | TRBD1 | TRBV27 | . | CASTTSDRGHYEQYF | TGTGCCAGCACTACCTCGGACAGGGGCCACTACGAGCAGTACTTC
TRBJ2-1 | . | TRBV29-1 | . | CSVVDPGEQFF | TGCAGCGTTGTCGACCCGGGGGAGCAGTTCTTC
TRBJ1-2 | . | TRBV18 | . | CASSPERGSYGYTF | TGTGCCAGCTCGCCAGAACGGGGTAGCTATGGCTACACCTTC
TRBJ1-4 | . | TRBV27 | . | CASRGYRVTNEKLFF | TGTGCCAGCAGGGGTTACAGGGTCACTAATGAAAAACTGTTTTTT
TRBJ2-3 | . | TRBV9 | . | CASSVLGGGTDTQYF | TGTGCCAGCAGCGTACTGGGGGGAGGCACAGATACGCAGTATTTT
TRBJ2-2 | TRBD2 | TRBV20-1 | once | CSVPSGGNTGELFF | TGCAGTGTCCCTAGCGGGGGGAACACCGGGGAGCTGTTTTTT
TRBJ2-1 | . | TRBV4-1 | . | CASSRGDSERGGVEQFF | TGCGCCAGCAGCCGAGGAGATAGCGAGAGAGGAGGCGTTGAGCAGTTCTTC
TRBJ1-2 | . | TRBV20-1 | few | CSARERDDGYTF | TGCAGTGCTAGAGAGAGGGATGATGGCTACACCTTC
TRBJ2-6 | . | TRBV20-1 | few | CSARDGASGANVLTF | TGCAGTGCTAGAGATGGGGCTTCTGGGGCCAACGTCCTGACTTTC
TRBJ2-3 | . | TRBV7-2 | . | CASSLAAATSTDTQYF | TGTGCCAGCAGCTTAGCTGCCGCAACAAGCACAGATACGCAGTATTTT
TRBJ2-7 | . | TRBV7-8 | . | CTSSSGGLSPYEQYF | TGTACCAGCAGCTCTGGGGGGCTATCCCCCTACGAGCAGTACTTC
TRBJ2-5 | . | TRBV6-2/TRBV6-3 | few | CASNGQMEETQYF | TGTGCCAGTAATGGGCAAATGGAAGAGACCCAGTACTTC
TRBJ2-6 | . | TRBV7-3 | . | CASSLTPGSGANVLTF | TGTGCCAGCAGCTTAACCCCAGGCTCTGGGGCCAACGTCCTGACTTTC
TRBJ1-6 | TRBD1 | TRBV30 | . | CAWSVRTGYSPLHF | TGTGCCTGGAGTGTACGGACAGGGTACTCACCCCTCCACTTT
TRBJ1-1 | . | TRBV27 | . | CASSPRESGVTEAFF | TGTGCCAGCAGTCCCAGGGAGAGCGGGGTCACTGAAGCTTTCTTT
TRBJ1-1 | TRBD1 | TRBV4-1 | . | CASGRQGTTEAFF | TGCGCCAGCGGCCGACAGGGGACCACTGAAGCTTTCTTT
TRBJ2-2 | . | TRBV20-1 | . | CSASEGGAATGELFF | TGCAGTGCTTCGGAAGGGGGGGCCGCCACCGGGGAGCTGTTTTTT
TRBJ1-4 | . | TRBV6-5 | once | CASGRATALNEKLFF | TGTGCCAGCGGGCGAGCGACAGCCTTGAATGAAAAACTGTTTTTT
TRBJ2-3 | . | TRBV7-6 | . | CASSLAIGGRDTQYF | TGTGCCAGCAGCTTAGCTATCGGGGGACGAGATACGCAGTATTTT
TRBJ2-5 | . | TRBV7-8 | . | CANSEETQYF | TGTGCCAATTCGGAAGAGACCCAGTACTTC
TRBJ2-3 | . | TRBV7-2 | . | CASSLGPGPDTQYF | TGTGCCAGCAGTCTCGGGCCCGGGCCAGATACGCAGTATTTT
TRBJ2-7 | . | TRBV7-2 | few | CVRGSYEQYF | TGTGTAAGGGGCTCCTACGAGCAGTACTTC
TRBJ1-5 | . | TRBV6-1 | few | CASSGPGGGNQPQHF | TGTGCCAGCAGTGGTCCCGGGGGAGGCAATCAGCCCCAGCATTTT
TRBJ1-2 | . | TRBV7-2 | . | CASSLGTGIQGYTF | TGTGCCAGCAGCCTGGGCACAGGGATCCAGGGCTACACCTTC
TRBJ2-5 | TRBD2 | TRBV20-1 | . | CSGTSGGAQETQYF | TGCAGTGGAACAAGCGGGGGGGCTCAAGAGACCCAGTACTTC
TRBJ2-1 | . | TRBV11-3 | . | CASSPTFRVINEQFF | TGTGCCAGCAGCCCGACCTTCAGGGTCATCAATGAGCAGTTCTTC
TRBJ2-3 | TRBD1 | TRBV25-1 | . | CASRRQGRGTDTQYF | TGTGCCAGCAGAAGACAGGGTCGGGGCACAGATACGCAGTATTTT
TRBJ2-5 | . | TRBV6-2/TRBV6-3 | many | CASSYEVWETQYF | TGTGCCAGCAGTTACGAAGTCTGGGAGACCCAGTACTTC
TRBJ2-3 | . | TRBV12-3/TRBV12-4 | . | CASSFRGAGDTQYF | TGTGCCAGCAGTTTCAGAGGGGCCGGAGATACGCAGTATTTT
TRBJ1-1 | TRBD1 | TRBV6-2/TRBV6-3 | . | CASSYSTGDGIDTEAFF | TGTGCCAGCAGTTACTCAACAGGGGATGGGATCGACACTGAAGCTTTCTTT
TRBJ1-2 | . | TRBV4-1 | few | CASSQASTRANYGYTF | TGCGCCAGCAGCCAAGCTTCGACGCGAGCTAACTATGGCTACACCTTC
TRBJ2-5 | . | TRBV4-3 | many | CASSQDGRAGETQYF | TGCGCCAGCAGCCAAGATGGCAGGGCCGGGGAGACCCAGTACTTC